This TCR beta chain derives from a study of shared clonotypes between healthy human individuals. Study summary: CD4 naive cells filled three plates per donor, CD4 memory three, CD8 naive two and CD8 memory one. Study results and limitations: The study's rarefaction showed incomplete sorted-subset sequencing despite large depth.

A split of CD4+ cells into CD45RA+ naive and CD45RA-negative memory subsets was performed. Each PCR replicate from the sorted subsets contained 150 to 250 ng DNA, which is around 30,000 T cell genomes. TCRdb keeps only in-frame clones here, not all; method: immunoSEQ multiplex PCR. The sample has some 2,100,000 clones, around 95% seen once; the top ten hold more than 0.1%. Trimming shortened V by 7 bases and J by 8 bases, and 25 bases separated the two germline ends. CDR1 and CDR2 from the germline V gene are SGHRS and YFSETQ. The CDR3 is 16 amino acids. With respect to this clone: The antigen is not known.

The sample consisted of naive CD4+ T cells sorted from blood. Subset meaning: CD45RA+ positively selected. This clonotype was obtained from a man in his late teens or twenties in good health. The genes are TRBV5-1 and TRBJ2-1; D possibly corresponds to TRBD2 (5 bases). This chain's CDR3 is CASAPPLRVYGDEQFF. DNA for the CDR3: TGCGCCAGCGCCCCCCCGCTGCGGGTTTACGGGGATGAGCAGTTCTTC. Full variable domain (outside the CDR3, taken from reference TRBV5-1 and TRBJ2-1): KAGVTQTPRYLIKTRGQQVTLSCSPISGHRSVSWYQQTPGQGLQFLFEYFSETQRNKGNFPGRFSGRQFSNSRSEMNVSTLELGDSALYLCASAPPLRVYGDEQFFGPGTRLTVL.